In its sample, the clone carrying this T cell receptor beta chain was seen a few times. Its antigen is still unknown. This sample is drawn from a study of T cells in Graves' hyperthyroidism and ophthalmopathy. Study context: Peripheral blood was collected at initial diagnosis, before any treatment.

Germline CDR1 reads SGHRS; CDR2 reads YFSETQ. The junction had 2 bases not matched to a gene; V was cut back by 0 bases and J by 5 bases. This CDR3 comprises 14 residues. Study-wide points: In blood, most of the thyroid clonotypes expanded above 0.001 were also present. Stable hyperthyroidism and ophthalmopathy were separated using 13 V-J signatures.

TCR beta CDR3 regions were amplified from RNA transcripts. During a first-round RT-PCR of the TCR CDR3, the HTBI primer set was used. TCRdb re-analysed the multiplex PCR reads in MiXCR, keeping a single row per CDR3 protein. The sample lists about 400,000 distinct CDR3 sequences; 13% to 15% were seen once. The V and J genes are TRBV5-1 and TRBJ2-3; TRBD2 matches 8 bases. The TCR was taken from an older woman with Graves' ophthalmopathy. Sequences were obtained from blood. The CDR3 protein is CASSLALAGDTQYF. CDR3 nucleotides: TGCGCCAGCAGCTTGGCTCTAGCGGGAGATACGCAGTATTTT.